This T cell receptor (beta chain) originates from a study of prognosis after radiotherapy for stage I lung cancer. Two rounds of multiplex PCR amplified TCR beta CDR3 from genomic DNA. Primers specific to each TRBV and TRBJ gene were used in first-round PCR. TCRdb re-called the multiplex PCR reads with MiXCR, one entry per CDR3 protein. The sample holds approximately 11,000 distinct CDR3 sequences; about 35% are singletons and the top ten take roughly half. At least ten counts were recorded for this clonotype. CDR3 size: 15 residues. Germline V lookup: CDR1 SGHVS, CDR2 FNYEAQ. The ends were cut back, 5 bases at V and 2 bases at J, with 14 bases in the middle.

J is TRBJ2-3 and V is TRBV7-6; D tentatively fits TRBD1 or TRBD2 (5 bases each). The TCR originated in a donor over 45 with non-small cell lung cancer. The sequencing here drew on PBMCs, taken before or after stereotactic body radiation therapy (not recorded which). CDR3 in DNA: TGTGCCAGCAGCCCGGGGCTCGGCTTCACAGATACGCAGTATTTT. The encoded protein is CASSPGLGFTDTQYF.